This T cell receptor beta chain stems from a study of cytomegalovirus exposure and HLA in healthy donors. This CDR3 spans 15 amino acids. Per germline, CDR1 SGHAT and CDR2 FQNNGV. V trimming: 3 bases; J trimming: 5 bases; junction bases outside the gene matches: 5. General study results and limits: In an earlier analysis, in some 500 donors, most V segments appeared productive either ~87% or ~30% of the time.

Primers: 60 Vbeta forward and 13 Jbeta reverse. Some clones are missing from TCRdb's copy, which holds only in-frame ones; the method was immunoSEQ multiplex PCR. Here the sample spans around 160,000 clones, around 68% being singletons. This clone was picked up a small number of times. Its antigen is currently unknown. Source material: PBMCs. The TCR originated in a woman in her 40s in good health and CMV-seropositive. This chain connects TRBV11-2 to TRBJ2-7, with 12 bases matching TRBD2. The CDR3 DNA reads as TGTGCCAGCAGCTTGGGGCTAGCGGGAGGGGACGAGCAGTACTTC. Translation: CASSLGLAGGDEQYF. The full variable domain, its missing parts supplied by reference TRBV11-2 and TRBJ2-7, is EAGVAQSPRYKIIEKRQSVAFWCNPISGHATLYWYQQILGQGPKLLIQFQNNGVVDDSQLPKDRFSAERLKGVDSTLKIQPAKLEDSAVYLCASSLGLAGGDEQYFGPGTRLTVT.